This TCR beta chain came from a study of metastatic and nonmetastatic thyroid tumors. About the research overall: The authors compared repertoires across blood and tumor or nodule tissue from malignant and benign thyroid patients.

MiXCR was used by TCRdb to re-call the PCR reads. The data hold fewer than 30,000 clones, with roughly 19% observed a single time. There are 14 residues in the CDR3. Germline CDR1 and CDR2: SGHNT and YYREEE (reference sequence). V was pared by 2 bases and J by 6 bases, with 15 bases between. All patients reached thyroid surgery having received no treatment beforehand. This clone came up many times. The sequence derives from a male donor with papillary thyroid cancer or a benign thyroid nodule (not recorded which). Some clones in this sample may be carry-over from other donors' samples. The chain combines TRBV5-4 with TRBJ2-7, with D perhaps matching TRBD1 (5 bases). Sequencing was done on a sample of blood. The CDR3 protein is CASSFVQGQGEQYF. The CDR3 nucleotides are TGTGCCAGCAGCTTCGTCCAGGGCCAGGGCGAGCAGTACTTC. The entire variable domain, with the rest obtained from reference TRBV5-4 and TRBJ2-7, is as follows: ETGVTQSPTHLIKTRGQQVTLRCSSQSGHNTVSWYQQALGQGPQFIFQYYREEENGRGNFPPRFSGLQFPNYSSELNVNALELDDSALYLCASSFVQGQGEQYFGPGTRLTVT.